A selection of T cell receptor beta chains follows, all from one sample in a study of vaccination and CD4 T cells after COVID-19. TCRdb itself ran the PCR reads through MiXCR, one entry per CDR3 protein. The table shows about 14,000 distinct CDR3 sequences, with approximately 49% occurring only once. These receptors have no identified antigens. The source was CD4+ T cells from blood, cultured in vitro, collected before SARS-CoV-2 vaccination. Receptors originate from a human donor who had recovered from COVID-19. Both conserved end residues are part of each CDR3. Each record gives: clone size, J gene, V gene, D gene, CDR3 protein, CDR3 DNA. The D gene is left open where the match is weak. The size entry is marked missing in some rows and otherwise reads once, few, many or a size class.

-	TRBJ2-2	TRBV11-2	-	CASSFRTAVGELFF	TGTGCCAGCAGCTTCAGGACTGCGGTCGGGGAGCTGTTTTTT
-	TRBJ1-1	TRBV6-1	TRBD1	CASRPSGQGGEAFF	TGTGCCAGCCGCCCCTCAGGACAGGGGGGAGAAGCTTTCTTT
-	TRBJ2-3	TRBV6-1	TRBD1	CASSVGTGADTQYF	TGTGCCAGCAGTGTTGGGACAGGAGCAGATACGCAGTATTTT
-	TRBJ2-3	TRBV20-1	-	CSALKFGETTDTQYF	TGCAGTGCCCTCAAGTTCGGGGAGACCACAGATACGCAGTATTTT
-	TRBJ1-1	TRBV10-3	-	CAISDTAATEAFF	TGTGCCATCAGTGATACCGCAGCCACTGAAGCTTTCTTT
-	TRBJ1-2	TRBV6-1	-	CASRGGPNYGYTF	TGTGCCAGCAGGGGGGGACCGAACTATGGCTACACCTTC
few	TRBJ1-6	TRBV6-2/TRBV6-3	-	CASSYSAGRTYNSPLHF	TGTGCCAGCAGTTACTCGGCAGGCCGCACCTATAATTCACCCCTCCACTTT
few	TRBJ1-2	TRBV20-1	-	CSALDQAYGYTF	TGCAGTGCCCTTGACCAGGCTTATGGCTACACCTTC
few	TRBJ1-2	TRBV2	TRBD1	CASSVGQGIYGYTF	TGTGCCAGCAGTGTAGGACAGGGTATCTATGGCTACACCTTC
few	TRBJ2-5	TRBV20-1	-	CSANPAGRQETQYF	TGCAGTGCGAATCCCGCGGGGAGGCAAGAGACCCAGTACTTC
-	TRBJ1-3	TRBV15	-	CATSRDRRSGNTIYF	TGTGCCACCAGCAGAGATCGGCGCTCTGGAAACACCATATATTTT
-	TRBJ1-6	TRBV7-2	-	CASSLIHQYNSPLHF	TGTGCCAGCAGCTTAATTCACCAGTATAATTCACCCCTCCACTTT
few	TRBJ1-2	TRBV28	-	CASSFSPPNYGYTF	TGTGCCAGCAGTTTTTCCCCTCCTAACTATGGCTACACCTTC
-	TRBJ2-7	TRBV28	-	CASSLYRAPYEQYF	TGTGCCAGCAGTTTATATCGGGCCCCCTACGAGCAGTACTTC
-	TRBJ1-1	TRBV4-1	-	CASSQERRGVEAFF	TGCGCCAGCAGCCAAGAGAGGCGGGGGGTTGAGGCTTTCTTT
-	TRBJ2-5	TRBV7-2	-	CASSLRGVQETQYF	TGTGCCAGCAGCTTGAGGGGGGTCCAAGAGACCCAGTACTTC
-	TRBJ1-5	TRBV7-8	-	CASSKWGDQPQHF	TGTGCCAGCAGCAAGTGGGGAGATCAGCCCCAGCATTTT
few	TRBJ1-6	TRBV27	TRBD1	CASSLTPGSGQGNSYNSPLHF	TGTGCCAGCAGTTTGACCCCCGGGTCCGGACAGGGGAACTCCTATAATTCACCCCTCCACTTT
-	TRBJ1-2	TRBV11-2	TRBD1	CASSSNRGFGYTF	TGTGCCAGCAGCTCAAACAGGGGGTTTGGCTACACCTTC
medium-sized	TRBJ1-5	TRBV6-1	-	CASVDQPSGNQPQHF	TGTGCCAGCGTTGACCAACCTTCGGGCAATCAGCCCCAGCATTTT
few	TRBJ1-5	TRBV12-3/TRBV12-4	-	CASSLGSGRQPQHF	TGTGCCAGCAGTTTAGGGTCAGGGCGTCAGCCCCAGCATTTT
-	TRBJ1-1	TRBV20-1	-	CSARGQNTEAFF	TGCAGTGCTAGGGGACAGAACACTGAAGCTTTCTTT
-	TRBJ1-1	TRBV15	TRBD1	CATSRGGTGTEAFF	TGTGCCACCAGCAGAGGAGGGACAGGCACTGAAGCTTTCTTT
-	TRBJ1-2	TRBV11-2	-	CASSQGGIYGYTF	TGTGCCAGCAGCCAGGGAGGAATCTATGGCTACACCTTC
-	TRBJ2-2	TRBV19	TRBD1	CASRDRGAGELFF	TGTGCCAGCCGGGACAGGGGAGCCGGGGAGCTGTTTTTT
-	TRBJ2-1	TRBV19	-	CASSSWRGVSYNEQFF	TGTGCCAGTAGCAGCTGGAGGGGGGTCTCCTACAATGAGCAGTTCTTC
-	TRBJ2-7	TRBV27	TRBD1	CASSLSRTGPYEQYF	TGTGCCAGCAGTTTATCGCGGACAGGCCCCTACGAGCAGTACTTC
-	TRBJ2-3	TRBV24-1	TRBD1	CATSEPSGTGIADTQYF	TGTGCCACCAGTGAGCCCTCCGGGACAGGGATCGCAGATACGCAGTATTTT
few	TRBJ2-7	TRBV7-2	TRBD1	CASSLGRTGVLTYEQYF	TGTGCCAGCAGCTTAGGTCGGACAGGGGTTCTGACCTACGAGCAGTACTTC
-	TRBJ2-4	TRBV2	-	CASSQPRSAGEYIQYF	TGTGCCAGCAGTCAACCTCGTAGTGCAGGGGAATACATTCAGTACTTC
-	TRBJ2-7	TRBV19	TRBD1	CANRRGLYEQYF	TGTGCCAACCGCAGGGGGCTTTACGAGCAGTACTTC
once	TRBJ2-5	TRBV7-9	-	CASGSRGAGETQYF	TGTGCCAGCGGATCTCGCGGGGCTGGTGAGACCCAGTACTTC
once	TRBJ2-2	TRBV28	TRBD2	CASTLAGIHTGELFF	TGTGCCAGCACCCTAGCGGGAATCCACACCGGGGAGCTGTTTTTT
-	TRBJ2-2	TRBV10-3	TRBD1	CAISETGELNTGELFF	TGTGCCATCAGTGAGACAGGGGAACTGAACACCGGGGAGCTGTTTTTT